The present T cell receptor beta chain was sequenced within a study of T cell responses to AZD1222 COVID-19 vaccine. About the study: Second-dose timings of about 4 or about 12 weeks were pooled.

On this clone itself: Its antigen is unknown.

Sequenced by immunoSEQ multiplex PCR; TCRdb stores in-frame clones only, minus some. The profile shows 150,000 or so clones, 89% of them singletons. Study results and limitations: Sampled repertoires all dated from after the peak T cell response. Most donors were white British and more were female, and clonal diversity was possibly underestimated.

CDR1 MNHEY and CDR2 SVGAGI come from the germline V gene. The CDR3 is 13 residues long. Between the trimmed V and J ends, which lost 6 bases and 0 bases, there was a span of 8 bases. This clonotype originated in an adult in good health. Sequenced material: peripheral blood, taken on day 0 of AZD1222 vaccination. The gene calls are TRBV6-5 and TRBJ1-1; D call uncertain. The CDR3 here is CASRPPVNTEAFF. The CDR3 region has the DNA TGTGCCAGCAGGCCCCCGGTGAACACTGAAGCTTTCTTT.